These T cell receptor beta chains were read from a single sample in a study of cytomegalovirus exposure and HLA in healthy donors. Assay used: immunoSEQ multiplex PCR; TCRdb lists only in-frame clones, some missing. In the table there are about 130,000 clones, roughly 78% of which are singletons. The sequenced sample was PBMCs. These receptors came from a male donor in good health and CMV-seronegative. Both conserved end residues are part of each CDR3. Fields, in order: V gene, D gene, J gene, CDR3 DNA, CDR3 protein. D genes are given only for firm matches.

V gene: TRBV2
D gene: TRBD1
J gene: TRBJ2-5
CDR3 DNA: TGTGCCAGCGTCCGGGACAGGGGGCTCCAAGAGACCCAGTACTTC
CDR3 protein: CASVRDRGLQETQYF

V gene: TRBV6-1
D gene: NA
J gene: TRBJ2-7
CDR3 DNA: TGTGCCAGCATCAAGGGGATCTACGAGCAGTACTTC
CDR3 protein: CASIKGIYEQYF

V gene: TRBV2
D gene: TRBD1
J gene: TRBJ2-7
CDR3 DNA: TGTGCCAGCAGTGAAGCAGGGGGCATGAGCTACGAGCAGTACTTC
CDR3 protein: CASSEAGGMSYEQYF

V gene: TRBV28
D gene: NA
J gene: TRBJ1-3
CDR3 DNA: TGTGCCAGCAGCACCCAGGGGTCTGGAAACACCATATATTTT
CDR3 protein: CASSTQGSGNTIYF

V gene: TRBV2
D gene: NA
J gene: TRBJ2-4
CDR3 DNA: TGTGCCAGCAGTGATAACGTCGGGTACTTC
CDR3 protein: CASSDNVGYF

V gene: TRBV2
D gene: TRBD1
J gene: TRBJ2-7
CDR3 DNA: TGTGCCAGCTCCCGGGACAGGGAAAGATCGTACGAGCAGTACTTC
CDR3 protein: CASSRDRERSYEQYF

V gene: TRBV14
D gene: TRBD2
J gene: TRBJ2-7
CDR3 DNA: TGTGCCACATACGGCGGGGGTCCCTACGAGCAGTACTTC
CDR3 protein: CATYGGGPYEQYF

V gene: TRBV5-1
D gene: TRBD1
J gene: TRBJ1-1
CDR3 DNA: TGCGCCAGCAGCTTGGGGACTGACAGGGGAGGCAAGTTGGTCACTGAAGCTTTCTTT
CDR3 protein: CASSLGTDRGGKLVTEAFF

V gene: TRBV7-8
D gene: NA
J gene: TRBJ2-7
CDR3 DNA: TGTGCCAGCAGCCCGACTTTACTAGTAACCTCCGAGCAGTACTTC
CDR3 protein: CASSPTLLVTSEQYF

V gene: TRBV7-9
D gene: NA
J gene: TRBJ1-5
CDR3 DNA: TGTGCCAGCAGCTTTGACAGTAGCAATCAGCCCCAGCATTTT
CDR3 protein: CASSFDSSNQPQHF

V gene: TRBV5-1
D gene: TRBD1
J gene: TRBJ2-5
CDR3 DNA: TGCGCCAGCAGGATGACAGGGAAAGAGACCCAGTACTTC
CDR3 protein: CASRMTGKETQYF

V gene: TRBV29-1
D gene: TRBD1
J gene: TRBJ2-3
CDR3 DNA: TGCAGCGTCGAAGAATTCACAGGGGCGGGAGATACGCAGTATTTT
CDR3 protein: CSVEEFTGAGDTQYF

V gene: TRBV15
D gene: NA
J gene: TRBJ1-4
CDR3 DNA: TGTGCCACCGGACCATTAGGGGGAGAGGGAAAACTGTTTTTT
CDR3 protein: CATGPLGGEGKLFF